These T cell receptor beta chains were read from a single sample in a study of identical twins. TCRdb reprocessed the 5' RACE reads via MiXCR and lists one record per CDR3 protein. The data show hundreds of thousands of distinct CDR3 sequences, around 12% seen once. The same specimen was also included in a second study, on yellow fever vaccine responses in identical twins.

The sequenced sample was CD8+ T cells sorted from blood. Every receptor here comes from a woman under 30 in good health. CDR3s include the opening cysteine and the closing phenylalanine or tryptophan. Each record gives: D gene, J gene, V gene, clone size, CDR3 protein, CDR3 DNA. The D gene is left open where the match is weak. Some rows mark clone size as missing; the rest say once, few, many or name a class of expanded clone.

D gene: NA
J gene: TRBJ2-7
V gene: TRBV6-1
clone size: NA
CDR3 protein: CASTIAGTFAYEQYF
CDR3 DNA: TGTGCCAGCACCATCGCCGGGACATTTGCCTACGAGCAGTACTTC

D gene: TRBD1
J gene: TRBJ2-1
V gene: TRBV2
clone size: NA
CDR3 protein: CASSEAGTGVSTEQFF
CDR3 DNA: TGTGCCAGCAGTGAAGCGGGGACAGGGGTCTCCACTGAGCAGTTCTTC

D gene: NA
J gene: TRBJ2-2
V gene: TRBV10-3
clone size: few
CDR3 protein: CATSKGQDGELFF
CDR3 DNA: TGTGCCACTTCTAAGGGACAAGACGGGGAGCTGTTTTTT

D gene: TRBD1
J gene: TRBJ2-1
V gene: TRBV3-1
clone size: many
CDR3 protein: CASSQATGATYNEQFF
CDR3 DNA: TGTGCCAGCAGCCAAGCGACAGGGGCGACCTACAATGAGCAGTTCTTC

D gene: NA
J gene: TRBJ2-7
V gene: TRBV27
clone size: NA
CDR3 protein: CASSLYRAGDEQYF
CDR3 DNA: TGTGCCAGCAGTTTATATCGCGCCGGGGACGAGCAGTACTTC

D gene: TRBD2
J gene: TRBJ2-1
V gene: TRBV5-4
clone size: NA
CDR3 protein: CASSCYAAGLAGGLYNEQFF
CDR3 DNA: TGTGCTAGCAGCTGCTACGCCGCGGGACTAGCGGGAGGGCTGTACAATGAGCAGTTCTTC

D gene: NA
J gene: TRBJ1-1
V gene: TRBV12-3/TRBV12-4
clone size: many
CDR3 protein: CASQEGTEAFF
CDR3 DNA: TGTGCCAGCCAGGAGGGCACTGAAGCTTTCTTT

D gene: TRBD2
J gene: TRBJ2-3
V gene: TRBV7-6
clone size: few
CDR3 protein: CASSGLAWAADTQYF
CDR3 DNA: TGTGCCAGCAGCGGACTAGCCTGGGCCGCAGATACGCAGTATTTT

D gene: TRBD2
J gene: TRBJ2-7
V gene: TRBV14
clone size: NA
CDR3 protein: CASSQVSGRAGEQYF
CDR3 DNA: TGTGCCAGCAGCCAAGTATCCGGGAGGGCCGGCGAGCAGTACTTC

D gene: NA
J gene: TRBJ2-5
V gene: TRBV7-8
clone size: NA
CDR3 protein: CASSPHRVHQETQYF
CDR3 DNA: TGTGCCAGCAGCCCCCACAGGGTACACCAAGAGACCCAGTACTTC

D gene: NA
J gene: TRBJ2-5
V gene: TRBV20-1
clone size: NA
CDR3 protein: CSANHYTGQETQYF
CDR3 DNA: TGCAGTGCTAATCATTATACAGGCCAAGAGACCCAGTACTTC

D gene: NA
J gene: TRBJ2-1
V gene: TRBV11-2
clone size: NA
CDR3 protein: CASSLIEGGYNEQFF
CDR3 DNA: TGTGCCAGCAGCTTAATAGAGGGCGGGTACAATGAGCAGTTCTTC

D gene: NA
J gene: TRBJ2-5
V gene: TRBV9
clone size: many
CDR3 protein: CASSASASLETQYF
CDR3 DNA: TGTGCCAGCAGCGCCTCCGCTAGTTTAGAGACCCAGTACTTC

D gene: TRBD1
J gene: TRBJ2-2
V gene: TRBV7-7
clone size: NA
CDR3 protein: CASSLAGTENTGELFF
CDR3 DNA: TGTGCCAGCAGCTTAGCCGGGACAGAAAACACCGGGGAGCTGTTTTTT

D gene: NA
J gene: TRBJ1-5
V gene: TRBV4-1
clone size: few
CDR3 protein: CASSQVSSNQPQHF
CDR3 DNA: TGCGCCAGCAGCCAGGTCAGTTCCAATCAGCCCCAGCATTTT

D gene: TRBD2
J gene: TRBJ2-7
V gene: TRBV5-1
clone size: NA
CDR3 protein: CASSVTLAGGSSYEQYF
CDR3 DNA: TGCGCCAGCAGCGTGACCCTAGCGGGAGGCAGCTCCTACGAGCAGTACTTC

D gene: NA
J gene: TRBJ2-1
V gene: TRBV5-6
clone size: few
CDR3 protein: CASILWGGNNEQFF
CDR3 DNA: TGTGCCAGCATATTGTGGGGGGGCAACAATGAGCAGTTCTTC

D gene: TRBD2
J gene: TRBJ2-5
V gene: TRBV29-1
clone size: many
CDR3 protein: CSVEVGAYSGRARRETQYF
CDR3 DNA: TGCAGCGTTGAAGTGGGGGCCTATAGCGGGAGGGCCCGAAGAGAGACCCAGTACTTC

D gene: TRBD2
J gene: TRBJ2-7
V gene: TRBV27
clone size: few
CDR3 protein: CASSSEGLAYEQYF
CDR3 DNA: TGTGCCAGCAGCTCTGAAGGACTAGCCTACGAGCAGTACTTC

D gene: NA
J gene: TRBJ2-1
V gene: TRBV7-9
clone size: few
CDR3 protein: CASSLAPRGYNEQFF
CDR3 DNA: TGTGCCAGCAGCTTAGCACCTCGGGGGTACAATGAGCAGTTCTTC

D gene: NA
J gene: TRBJ2-1
V gene: TRBV29-1
clone size: many
CDR3 protein: CSVDFRVVYNEQFF
CDR3 DNA: TGCAGCGTTGATTTCAGGGTCGTTTACAATGAGCAGTTCTTC

D gene: NA
J gene: TRBJ2-2
V gene: TRBV11-2
clone size: NA
CDR3 protein: CASSNFQARGTGELFF
CDR3 DNA: TGTGCCAGCAGCAACTTCCAGGCTAGGGGCACCGGGGAGCTGTTTTTT

D gene: NA
J gene: TRBJ2-7
V gene: TRBV7-9
clone size: NA
CDR3 protein: CASSYGGLAYEQYF
CDR3 DNA: TGTGCCAGCAGCTACGGGGGTCTAGCCTACGAGCAGTACTTC

D gene: NA
J gene: TRBJ1-5
V gene: TRBV20-1
clone size: few
CDR3 protein: CSAGTPGVGNQPQHF
CDR3 DNA: TGCAGTGCTGGTACCCCGGGGGTAGGCAATCAGCCCCAGCATTTT

D gene: NA
J gene: TRBJ2-1
V gene: TRBV20-1
clone size: many
CDR3 protein: CSPLGDYNEQFF
CDR3 DNA: TGCAGTCCTTTAGGGGACTACAATGAGCAGTTCTTC